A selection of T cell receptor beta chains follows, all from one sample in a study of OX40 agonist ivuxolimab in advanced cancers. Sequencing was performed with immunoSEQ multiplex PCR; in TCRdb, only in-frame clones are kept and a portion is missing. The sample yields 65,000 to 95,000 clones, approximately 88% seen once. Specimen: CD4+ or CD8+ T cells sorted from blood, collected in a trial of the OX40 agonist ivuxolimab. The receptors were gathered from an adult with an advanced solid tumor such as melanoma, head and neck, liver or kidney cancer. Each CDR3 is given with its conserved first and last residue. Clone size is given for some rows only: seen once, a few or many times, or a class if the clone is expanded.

CDR3: CASSLGIYEQYF
V: TRBV5-5
size: once
length: 12

CDR3: CASRQTGAGANVLTF
V: TRBV28
size: few
length: 15

CDR3: CASSQGRTGELFF
V: TRBV6-6
size: NA
length: 13

CDR3: CASSPAGRGTEAFF
V: TRBV7-3
size: NA
length: 14

CDR3: CASSQTTGNTIYF
V: TRBV7-9
size: NA
length: 13

CDR3: CASSLGQGVIPDAFF
V: TRBV28
size: NA
length: 15

CDR3: CASRRGYEKLFF
V: TRBV5-6
size: NA
length: 12

CDR3: CASSWGTGMNTEAFF
V: TRBV7-2
size: NA
length: 15

CDR3: CASSGWDRGDTGELFF
V: TRBV5-4
size: NA
length: 16

CDR3: CASQDRMNTEAFF
V: TRBV2
size: NA
length: 13

CDR3: CASSSRDSDTEAFF
V: TRBV7-2
size: NA
length: 14

CDR3: CASSYSYPEKLFF
V: TRBV6-5
size: NA
length: 13

CDR3: CASSVAPAGGRETQYF
V: TRBV9
size: NA
length: 16

CDR3: CASTLFRANTEAFF
V: TRBV28
size: NA
length: 14

CDR3: CASSNRGGGDTQYF
V: TRBV6-5
size: few
length: 14

CDR3: CASSLCEGLAGGDSYEQYF
V: TRBV7-3
size: NA
length: 19

CDR3: CASSIAGGTEAFF
V: TRBV19
size: NA
length: 13

CDR3: CASSQDGGRRNSPLHF
V: TRBV4-1
size: NA
length: 16

CDR3: CASSDIGATGELFF
V: TRBV10-1
size: once
length: 14

CDR3: CASTEPPGRDVGYTF
V: TRBV21-1
size: NA
length: 15

CDR3: CASSLAQANTEAFF
V: TRBV5-1
size: NA
length: 14

CDR3: CASSLGGAGTGELFF
V: TRBV5-1
size: once
length: 15

CDR3: CASSPRDGRFSSYNEQFF
V: TRBV9
size: NA
length: 18

CDR3: CASSSLTGRWDTQYF
V: TRBV4-1
size: NA
length: 15

CDR3: CASSPTGADTEAFF
V: TRBV18
size: NA
length: 14

CDR3: CASSHANEKLFF
V: TRBV28
size: NA
length: 12

CDR3: CASSLGPEVGGYTF
V: TRBV7-3
size: few
length: 14

CDR3: CASSLRDRSNEQYF
V: TRBV5-1
size: NA
length: 14